This TCR beta chain comes out of a study of blood T cell repertoires in COVID-19. Two consecutive negative NP/OP PCR tests, clearance, or resolved symptoms defined Cohort 3 recovery. CDR1 is SGHTA and CDR2 is FQGNSA in the germline V gene. With 1 base clipped from V and 1 base from J, the junction kept 3 bases outside the gene matches. This CDR3 is 16 amino acids long. Authors' data handling: Quantification of nucleated cells was approximated via reference gene primer amplification. Some clones are missing from TCRdb's copy, which holds only in-frame ones; the method was immunoSEQ multiplex PCR. For V, J and clone size, that table is used; D and trimming come from the DNA. The sample gives more than 200,000 clones, approximately 86% of which show up once; approximately 1.6% is in the top ten.

This chain joins TRBV7-2 and TRBJ2-5, with 10 bases identical to TRBD2. This clonotype was sampled from a woman between 45 and 65 years old who had recovered from COVID-19. The source material was PBMCs or T cells enriched from blood (not recorded which). The CDR3 DNA reads as TGTGCCAGCAGCTTAGGGACTAGCGGATTCCAAGAGACCCAGTACTTC. This encodes CASSLGTSGFQETQYF.